This note documents a single T cell receptor (beta chain) sequence. What it recognizes is unknown. Isolated RNA was reverse transcribed into cDNA used as the sequencing template. Sequencing was performed with immunoSEQ multiplex PCR; in TCRdb, only in-frame clones are kept and a portion is missing. This sample has about 220,000 clones; more than 45% occur once, and the top ten carry 1.6%. The data were taken from a study of CD8+ T cells in alopecia areata. Notes on the study in general: Between patients, shared TCR sequences were less clear than in mice. This was possibly due in part to HLA diversity in the patient population. Scalp data also include sequences from resident alphabeta T cells of normal skin. Tofacitinib delivered significant drops in scalp clonality and in expanded CD8+ clones among the top 100.

The treatment: oral pan-JAK inhibitor, 5-10 mg twice daily. The authors sorted CD4+ and CD8+ T cells from PBMCs. The ends were cut back, 1 base at V and 4 bases at J, with 9 bases in the middle. The V gene's germline CDR1 is SGHTA and CDR2 FQGNSA. The CDR3 is 14 residues long. This sample comprised CD4+ T cells sorted from blood, obtained at week 4, from a patient treated with tofacitinib. The J gene is TRBJ2-3, the V gene TRBV7-2; D gene unclear. The TCR sequence derives from a human donor with alopecia areata. The CDR3 nucleotides are TGTGCCAGCAGCTTAGGTAGCTTCGCAGATACGCAGTATTTT. This gives the protein CASSLGSFADTQYF.